This T cell receptor (beta chain) is drawn from a study of blood T cell repertoires in COVID-19. Study at large: Acute-phase and convalescent COVID-19 samples originated in the United States, Italy and Spain.

The V gene's germline CDR1 is GTSNPN and CDR2 SVGIG (reference sequence). V was trimmed by 3 bases and J by 9 bases, leaving 17 bases between them. The CDR3 runs to 13 residues. In the source study's methods: Reference gene primer amplification in the assay estimated nucleated cell counts. Measured with immunoSEQ multiplex PCR; TCRdb has only the in-frame clones, and not every one. The DNA gave D and trimming, while V, J and clone size come from that table. The profile covers a few hundred thousand clones, with 80% to 90% appearing a single time and 3.5% to 5.5% taken by the ten largest. Sequenced sample: PBMCs or T cells enriched from blood (not recorded which). This receptor was taken from a woman aged 25 to 39 who had recovered from COVID-19. The chain joins TRBV30 to TRBJ2-5, with D maybe TRBD2 (7 bases). CDR3 sequence reads: CAWSGGHPVAQYF. The CDR3 DNA is TGTGCCTGGAGCGGGGGGCACCCAGTGGCCCAGTACTTC.